Presented here are 8 T cell receptor beta chains from one specimen sequenced in a study of blood T cell repertoires in COVID-19. TCRdb's copy holds only in-frame clones and misses some; the assay was immunoSEQ multiplex PCR. The table has over 200,000 clones, 81% seen once. Specimen: peripheral blood. These receptors were obtained from a woman older than 75 with acute or convalescent COVID-19.

The chain joins TRBV18 to TRBJ1-1, with no clear D. The CDR3 covers 14 residues. CDR1 KGHSH and CDR2 LQKENI come from the germline V gene. Deletions cut 1 base from V and 0 bases from J, with 6 bases between. The CDR3 sequence is CASSPRPMNTEAFF. The CDR3, as DNA: TGTGCCAGCTCACCACGGCCCATGAACACTGAAGCTTTCTTT.

In regard to this clone: One junction end does not reproduce the germline sequence, and a read error may be involved. The rearrangement links TRBV27 to TRBJ2-1; 8 nucleotides line up with TRBD2. This CDR3 has 14 amino acids. Germline CDR1 is MNHEY and CDR2 is SMNVEV (reference sequence). The CDR3 loop reads CASSLSRGRPDDVF. In DNA, the CDR3 is TGTGCCAGCAGTTTGAGTCGCGGGAGGCCCGATGACGTCTTC.

The J gene is TRBJ2-2, the V gene TRBV18, with 10 bases fitting TRBD1. The junction had 3 bases not matched to a gene; V was cut back by 3 bases and J by 5 bases. Germline V gene data show CDR1 as KGHSH and CDR2 as LQKENI. This CDR3 has 15 amino acids. CDR3 nucleotides: TGTGCCAGCTCACCGAGGACAGGGGGGACCGGGGAGCTGTTTTTT. This translates into CASSPRTGGTGELFF.

This clone was recorded only once. CDR3 coding DNA: TGTGCCAGTAGTATCCCCCCAGTAAACTATGGCTACACCTTC. Protein: CASSIPPVNYGYTF. The J gene is TRBJ1-2, the V gene TRBV19; no firm D call. V dropped 3 bases and J dropped 2 bases, with 10 bases sitting between them. CDR3 size: 14 residues. Germline values: CDR1 LNHDA, CDR2 SQIVND (reference sequence).

This rearrangement joins TRBV27 to TRBJ1-4, with 8 bases matching TRBD1. With 4 bases clipped from V and 4 bases from J, the junction kept 8 bases outside the gene matches. Germline loops: CDR1 MNHEY, CDR2 SMNVEV (reference sequence). The CDR3 contains 16 residues. CDR3 DNA sequence: TGTGCCAGCAGTTCAGTCAGGGGGCTGGGTAATGAAAAACTGTTTTTT. Encoded protein: CASSSVRGLGNEKLFF.

In this sample, this clone turned up a few times. The genes are TRBV6-4 and TRBJ1-5; D not resolved. The CDR3 sequence is 11 residues long. Trimming left V 6 bases short and J 7 bases short, with 7 bases between. Germline-derived CDR1 and CDR2 are MRHNA and SNTAGT. The CDR3 sequence: CASRGEQPQHF. The CDR3 nucleotides are TGTGCCAGCAGGGGAGAACAGCCCCAGCATTTT.

The chain links TRBV30 to TRBJ2-7, with a weak D call TRBD2 (5 bases). V lost 7 bases, J lost 5 bases, and 18 bases lay in between. The CDR3 contains 13 residues. Germline loops: CDR1 GTSNPN, CDR2 SVGIG (reference sequence). DNA for the CDR3: TGTGCCTTTCGGGGAAGGGTTGGGGACGAGCAGTACTTC. Translating gives CAFRGRVGDEQYF.

The rearrangement links TRBV6-2 or TRBV6-3 to TRBJ1-6; a weak D match, TRBD1 (5 bases). V was pared by 0 bases and J by 7 bases, with 7 bases between. Germline V CDR1 and CDR2: MNHEY, SVGEGT. This CDR3 has 14 residues. CDR3 amino acids: CASSYSTVNSPLHF. The CDR3 DNA is TGTGCCAGCAGTTACTCGACAGTGAATTCACCCCTCCACTTT.